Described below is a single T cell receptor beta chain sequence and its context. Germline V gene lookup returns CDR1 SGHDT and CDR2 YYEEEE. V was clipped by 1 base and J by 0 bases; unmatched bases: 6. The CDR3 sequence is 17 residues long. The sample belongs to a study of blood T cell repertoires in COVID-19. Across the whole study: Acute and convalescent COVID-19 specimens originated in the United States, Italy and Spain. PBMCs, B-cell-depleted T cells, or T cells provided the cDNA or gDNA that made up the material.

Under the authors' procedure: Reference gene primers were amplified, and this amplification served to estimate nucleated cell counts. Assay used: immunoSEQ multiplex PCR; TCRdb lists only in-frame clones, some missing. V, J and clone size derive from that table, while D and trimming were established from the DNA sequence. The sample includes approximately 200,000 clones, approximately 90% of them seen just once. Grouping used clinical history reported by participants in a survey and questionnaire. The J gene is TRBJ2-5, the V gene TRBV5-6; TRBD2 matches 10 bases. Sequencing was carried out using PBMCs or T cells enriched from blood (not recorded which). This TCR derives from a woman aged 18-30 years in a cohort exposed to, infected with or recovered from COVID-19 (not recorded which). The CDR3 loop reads CASSLTAGGLHQETQYF. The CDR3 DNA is TGTGCCAGCAGCTTGACAGCGGGGGGGCTACACCAAGAGACCCAGTACTTC. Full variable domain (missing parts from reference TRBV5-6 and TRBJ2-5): DAGVTQSPTHLIKTRGQQVTLRCSPKSGHDTVSWYQQALGQGPQFIFQYYEEEERQRGNFPDRFSGHQFPNYSSELNVNALLLGDSALYLCASSLTAGGLHQETQYFGPGTRLLVL.